This TCR beta chain was found in a study of OX40 agonist ivuxolimab in advanced cancers. About the study: Ivuxolimab, an antibody that agonizes OX40 (CD134), was administered to the patients.

In the case of this clone: Its antigen is still unknown.

Only in-frame clones appear in the TCRdb table, and some are missing; sequencing was by immunoSEQ multiplex PCR. This table has fewer than 140,000 clones, about nine tenths appearing once. Trimming cost V 4 bases and J 5 bases; bases outside gene matches: 7. The V gene's germline CDR1 is SGHRS and CDR2 YFSETQ. CDR3 length equals 14 residues. Findings of the study overall: At 0.1 to 3.0 mg/kg and by week 6, clonal expansion occurred in CD4+ and CD8+ blood T cells. Several nonresponders also turned out to have low normalized T-cell clonal expansion. Clonal expansion was among the lowest in partial responders at 0.1-3.0 mg/kg, especially CD8+.

The chain is built from TRBV5-1 and TRBJ2-3, with 7 bases aligning to TRBD2. The TCR comes from an adult with an advanced solid tumor such as melanoma, head and neck, liver or kidney cancer. The starting material was CD4+ or CD8+ T cells sorted from blood, obtained in a trial of the OX40 agonist ivuxolimab. The CDR3 spells CASSPVGGLDTQYF. CDR3 DNA: TGCGCCAGCAGCCCCGTGGGGGGGTTAGATACGCAGTATTTT.